Sequencing of this T cell receptor beta chain was carried out in a study of CD8+ T cells in alopecia areata. Looking at the study overall: Each day, treated patients took oral tofacitinib twice, at 5 to 10 mg per dose.

The treatment was: oral pan-JAK inhibitor, 5-10 mg twice daily. For this clone: Its matching antigen is unknown.

In each case, RNA was isolated and then reverse transcribed into cDNA as the sequencing template. Generated by immunoSEQ multiplex PCR, the TCRdb table keeps only in-frame clones and is missing some. The data contain about 140,000 clones, 85% to 90% of them seen just once; the ten biggest clones take up 13%. The study, taken as a whole, reports: Tofacitinib delivered significant drops in scalp clonality and in expanded CD8+ clones among the top 100. Higher clonality than in normal scalp was seen in lesional scalp, especially alopecia totalis/universalis. Clarity of TCR sharing across patients fell short of that in mice, possibly HLA-related.

In germline, CDR1 is SGHVS, CDR2 FQNEAQ. This CDR3 comprises 15 residues. J is TRBJ2-5 and V is TRBV7-8; a weak D match, TRBD1 (5 bases). The J call is doubtful: the DNA matches TRBJ2-7 better. The sequence was collected from a human donor with alopecia areata. This sample comprised CD8+ T cells sorted from blood, obtained at week 4, from a patient treated with tofacitinib. CDR3: CASSLRSSGNYEQYF. The CDR3 bases are TGTGCCAGCAGCTTAAGGTCTTCAGGGAACTACGAGCAGTACTTC.